The next 7 T cell receptor beta chains were all read from a single sample in a study of blood T cell repertoires in COVID-19. The repertoire was sequenced with immunoSEQ multiplex PCR; TCRdb's copy has only in-frame clones and lacks some. The sample lists roughly 500,000 clones, roughly 89% occurring once. The source material was peripheral blood. These TCRs come from a man aged 18 to 29 with COVID-19, enrolled during active disease.

V usage is TRBV2 and J usage is TRBJ1-1, with D tentatively TRBD1 (5 bases). CDR3 length equals 13 residues. V lost 11 bases and J lost 1, with 14 bases in between. The germline gives CDR1 SNHLY, CDR2 FYNNEI. The chain's CDR3 is CASLGDSNTEAFF. The CDR3 DNA reads as TGTGCCTCTCTCGGGGACTCGAACACTGAAGCTTTCTTT.

The V gene is TRBV15, the J gene TRBJ1-2; possibly TRBD1 for D (6 bases). Trimming took off 4 bases at V and 6 bases at J, with 9 bases between the two ends. CDR1 is LNHNV and CDR2 is YYDKDF in the germline V gene (reference sequence). CDR3 length: 12 residues. In nucleotides, the CDR3 is TGTGCCACCAGCATCCCAGGGGATGGCTACACCTTC. The encoded protein is CATSIPGDGYTF.

The chain couples TRBV12-3 or TRBV12-4 to TRBJ2-3; D is uncertain. This CDR3 is built from 13 residues. The germline V and J ends were trimmed by 0 bases and 5 bases, with 6 bases remaining between them. The CDR3 DNA sequence: TGTGCCAGCAGTTTAGCGGCACAAGATACGCAGTATTTT. It yields the protein CASSLAAQDTQYF.

The chain recombines TRBV18 with TRBJ1-2; 9 bases are shared with TRBD1. This CDR3 spans 15 amino acids. Germline loops: CDR1 KGHSH, CDR2 LQKENI. J was trimmed by 2 bases and V by 2 bases; bases with no gene match: 3. In DNA form, the CDR3 reads TGTGCCAGCTCACCAGGACAGGGGCCCAACTATGGCTACACCTTC. Translation gives CASSPGQGPNYGYTF.

This chain joins TRBV19 and TRBJ1-2, with 12 bases that match TRBD1. The J segment lost 3 bases and the V segment lost 9 bases, leaving 5 bases of the junction unmatched. From germline, CDR1 is LNHDA and CDR2 SQIVND (reference sequence). The CDR3 has 14 residues. The CDR3 sequence: CASRDRGRDYGYTF. In DNA form, the CDR3 reads TGTGCCAGCCGGGACAGGGGGCGCGACTATGGCTACACCTTC.

J is TRBJ2-3 and V is TRBV4-1; 8 nucleotides match TRBD2. Germline V gives CDR1 MGHRA, CDR2 YSYEKL. The CDR3 is 11 residues long. Trimming removed 5 bases from V and 10 bases from J; junction bases left unmatched: 2. The CDR3 region is CASSELAAQYF. In nucleotides, the CDR3 is TGCGCCAGCAGCGAACTAGCGGCGCAGTATTTT.

The J gene is TRBJ1-2, the V gene TRBV3-1 (or the pseudogene TRBV3-2); D remains unclear. With 4 bases removed from V and 2 bases from J, the gap between germline ends came to 14 bases. The CDR3 length is 15 residues. The V gene's germline CDR1 is LGHDT and CDR2 YNNKEL (reference sequence). The CDR3 sequence: CASSPLTNANYGYTF. The CDR3 nucleotides are TGTGCCAGCAGCCCTCTAACGAACGCCAACTATGGCTACACCTTC.